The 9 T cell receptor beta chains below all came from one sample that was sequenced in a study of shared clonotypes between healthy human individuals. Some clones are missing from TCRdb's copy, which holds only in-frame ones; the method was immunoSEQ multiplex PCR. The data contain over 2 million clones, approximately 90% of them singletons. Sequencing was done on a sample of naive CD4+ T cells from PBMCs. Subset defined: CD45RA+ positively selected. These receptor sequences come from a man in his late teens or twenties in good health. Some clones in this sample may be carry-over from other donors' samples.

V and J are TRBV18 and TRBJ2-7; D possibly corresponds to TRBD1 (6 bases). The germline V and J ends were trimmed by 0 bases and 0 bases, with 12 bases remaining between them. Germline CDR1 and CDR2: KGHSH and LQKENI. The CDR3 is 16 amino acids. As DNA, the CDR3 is TGTGCCAGCTCACCACCGTACAGGGACGGCTCCTACGAGCAGTACTTC. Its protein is CASSPPYRDGSYEQYF.

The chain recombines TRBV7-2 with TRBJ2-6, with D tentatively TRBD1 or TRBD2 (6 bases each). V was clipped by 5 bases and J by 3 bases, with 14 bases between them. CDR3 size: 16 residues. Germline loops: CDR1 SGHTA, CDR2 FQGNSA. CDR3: CASSPWGAGGANVLTF. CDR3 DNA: TGTGCCAGCAGCCCCTGGGGGGCGGGTGGGGCCAACGTCCTGACTTTC. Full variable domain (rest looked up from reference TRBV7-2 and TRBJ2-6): GAGVSQSPSNKVTEKGKDVELRCDPISGHTALYWYRQSLGQGLEFLIYFQGNSAPDKSGLPSDRFSAERTGGSVSTLTIQRTQQEDSAVYLCASSPWGAGGANVLTFGAGSRLTVL.

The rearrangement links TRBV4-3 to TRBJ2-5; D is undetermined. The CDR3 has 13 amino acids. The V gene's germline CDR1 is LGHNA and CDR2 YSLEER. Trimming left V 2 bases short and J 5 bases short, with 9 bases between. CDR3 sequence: CASSQLRTETQYF. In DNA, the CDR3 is TGCGCCAGCAGCCAACTAAGGACGGAGACCCAGTACTTC.

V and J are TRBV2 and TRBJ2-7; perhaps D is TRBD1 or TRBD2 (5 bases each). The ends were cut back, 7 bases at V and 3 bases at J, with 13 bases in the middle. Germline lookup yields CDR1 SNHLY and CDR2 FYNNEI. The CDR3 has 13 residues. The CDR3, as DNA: TGTGCCAGCATCAAAGGGACGTACTACGAGCAGTACTTC. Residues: CASIKGTYYEQYF. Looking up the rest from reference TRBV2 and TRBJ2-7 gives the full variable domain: EPEVTQTPSHQVTQMGQEVILRCVPISNHLYFYWYRQILGQKVEFLVSFYNNEISEKSEIFDDQFSVERPDGSNFTLKIRSTKLEDSAMYFCASIKGTYYEQYFGPGTRLTVT.

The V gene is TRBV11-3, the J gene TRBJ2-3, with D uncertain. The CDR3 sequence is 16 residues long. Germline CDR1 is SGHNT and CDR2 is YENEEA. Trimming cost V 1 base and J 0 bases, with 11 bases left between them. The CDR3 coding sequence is TGTGCCAGCAGCTTAGGCTCCCAGACTAGCACAGATACGCAGTATTTT. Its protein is CASSLGSQTSTDTQYF.

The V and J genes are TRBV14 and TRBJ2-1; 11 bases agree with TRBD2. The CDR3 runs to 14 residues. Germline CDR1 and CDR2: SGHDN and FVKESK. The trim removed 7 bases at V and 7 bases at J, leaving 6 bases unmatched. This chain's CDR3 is CASNLAGGWNEQFF. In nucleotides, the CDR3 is TGTGCCAGCAACCTAGCGGGAGGTTGGAATGAGCAGTTCTTC. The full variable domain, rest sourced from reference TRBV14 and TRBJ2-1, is EAGVTQFPSHSVIEKGQTVTLRCDPISGHDNLYWYRRVMGKEIKFLLHFVKESKQDESGMPNNRFLAERTGGTYSTLKVQPAELEDSGVYFCASNLAGGWNEQFFGPGTRLTVL.

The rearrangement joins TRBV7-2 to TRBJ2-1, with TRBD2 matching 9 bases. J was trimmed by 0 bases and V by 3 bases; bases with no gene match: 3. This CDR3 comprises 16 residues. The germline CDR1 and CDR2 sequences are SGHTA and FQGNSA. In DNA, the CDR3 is TGTGCCAGCAGCTTCAGTAGCGGGAGCTCCTACAATGAGCAGTTCTTC. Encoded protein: CASSFSSGSSYNEQFF.

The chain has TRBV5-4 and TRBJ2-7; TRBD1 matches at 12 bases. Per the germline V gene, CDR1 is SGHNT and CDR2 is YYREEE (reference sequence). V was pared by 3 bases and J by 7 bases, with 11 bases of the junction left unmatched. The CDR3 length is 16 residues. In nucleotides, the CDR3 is TGTGCCAGCAGCTCAGGGACAGGGGGCAGCGCGGGGGAGCAGTACTTC. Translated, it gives CASSSGTGGSAGEQYF.

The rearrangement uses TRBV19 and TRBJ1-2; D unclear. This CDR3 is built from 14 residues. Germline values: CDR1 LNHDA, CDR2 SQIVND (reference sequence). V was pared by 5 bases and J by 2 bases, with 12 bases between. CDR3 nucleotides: TGTGCCAGTAGTCCTCTCCGGGAAAACTATGGCTACACCTTC. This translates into CASSPLRENYGYTF.